This T cell receptor (beta chain) was obtained from a study of technical replicates of blood from several donors. The method was immunoSEQ multiplex PCR; TCRdb's version includes in-frame clones alone and lacks a portion of them. The sample lists 65,000 to 80,000 clones, roughly 96% occurring once. This CDR3 region has 12 residues. V lost 1 base to trimming and J lost 5 bases, with 5 bases between them. The germline V gene has CDR1 SGHNT and CDR2 YENEEA. This TCR was recovered from a human donor in good health. The sample was T cells isolated from PBMCs. The chain is built from TRBV11-3 and TRBJ2-5; no reliable D call. DNA of the CDR3: TGTGCCAGCAGCTTAGTGCGGGAGACCCAGTACTTC. It is translated as CASSLVRETQYF. Variable domain in full (rest from reference TRBV11-3 and TRBJ2-5): EAGVVQSPRYKIIEKKQPVAFWCNPISGHNTLYWYLQNLGQGPELLIRYENEEAVDDSQLPKDRFSAERLKGVDSTLKIQPAELGDSAVYLCASSLVRETQYFGPGTRLLVL.